A selection of T cell receptor beta chains follows, all from one sample in a study of blood T cell repertoires in COVID-19. Using immunoSEQ multiplex PCR, the repertoire was profiled, and TCRdb retains in-frame clones only, with some absent. The sample lists tens of thousands of clones, approximately 80% occurring once. The specimen sequenced was peripheral blood. Receptor source: a human donor in a cohort sampled during active COVID-19. CDR3s include the opening cysteine and the closing phenylalanine or tryptophan. A D gene is named only where the DNA matches it firmly. Expanded clones get a size class; other rows say once, few or many, or leave the size out.

>TRBV11-1|TRBJ1-4|.|.
TGTGCCAGCAGCCCAGATCCCGACAGGAATGAAAAACTGTTTTTT
CASSPDPDRNEKLFF
>TRBV7-9|TRBJ2-6|.|.
TGTGCCAGCAGCGTCGGTATCCCCTCTGGGGCCAACGTCCTGACTTTC
CASSVGIPSGANVLTF
>TRBV2|TRBJ2-3|TRBD1|once
TGTGCCAGCAGTGTGGAGGGACAGGGATTAGAAGATACGCAGTATTTT
CASSVEGQGLEDTQYF
>TRBV5-4|TRBJ2-1|TRBD2|once
TGTGCCAGCAGCTTTGGCGGGAGGGACTACAATGAGCAGTTCTTC
CASSFGGRDYNEQFF
>TRBV5-8|TRBJ2-7|.|.
TGTGCCAGCAACAACAGGGATTACGAGCAGTACTTC
CASNNRDYEQYF
>TRBV5-6|TRBJ1-2|.|once
TGTGCCAGCAGCTTGGGTCCGACAGAAGGGTATGGCTACACCTTC
CASSLGPTEGYGYTF
>TRBV24-1|TRBJ2-3|TRBD1|.
TGTGCCACCAGTGACCCGGGACAGGGGACAGATACGCAGTATTTT
CATSDPGQGTDTQYF
>TRBV6-1|TRBJ1-5|.|.
TGTGCCAGCAGTGAAACAGGGACGTCGTATCAGCCCCAGCATTTT
CASSETGTSYQPQHF
>TRBV5-1|TRBJ1-1|.|.
TGCGCCAGCAGCTTGGGTGTAAGCAACCGGAACACTGAAGCTTTCTTT
CASSLGVSNRNTEAFF
>TRBV24-1|TRBJ2-7|TRBD1|.
TGTGCCACCAGTGGGACAGGACCCTACGAGCAGTACTTC
CATSGTGPYEQYF
>TRBV7-2|TRBJ1-1|TRBD1|once
TGTGCCAGCAGCTTTAGGGGAGGCAGGGGGCTGAACACTGAAGCTTTCTTT
CASSFRGGRGLNTEAFF
>TRBV28|TRBJ1-2|.|.
TGTGCCAGCAGTTTATCCCTGCTACCGGGACAAAATGGCTACACCTTC
CASSLSLLPGQNGYTF
>TRBV30|TRBJ2-2|.|.
TGTGCCTGGAATAGGGGTGCCGGGGAGCTGTTTTTT
CAWNRGAGELFF
>TRBV6-2/TRBV6-3|TRBJ2-1|.|once
TGTGCCAGCAGTTACGTCGATGAGCAGTTCTTC
CASSYVDEQFF
>TRBV6-2/TRBV6-3|TRBJ1-1|.|few
TGTGCCAGCAGTCGACAGTTCGGCACTGAAGCTTTCTTT
CASSRQFGTEAFF
>TRBV7-2|TRBJ1-5|.|.
TGTGCCAGCAGCCTCGGGGAGGGGGGCGATCAGCCCCAGCATTTT
CASSLGEGGDQPQHF
>TRBV4-1|TRBJ1-3|.|few
TGCGCCAGCAGCCAATACCGGGGAAACACCATATATTTT
CASSQYRGNTIYF
>TRBV18|TRBJ2-2|.|.
TGTGCCAGCTCACCAGGACTCAGCGGGGAGCTGTTTTTT
CASSPGLSGELFF
>TRBV14|TRBJ2-3|.|.
TGTGCCAGCAGCCAAGAACGGGAGGATACGCAGTATTTT
CASSQEREDTQYF
>TRBV11-2|TRBJ2-1|.|.
TGTGCCAGCAGCCCGAGGCGTTTCAATGAGCAGTTCTTC
CASSPRRFNEQFF
>TRBV4-2|TRBJ2-7|.|.
TGTGCCAGCAGCCAAGAGATCCTCGGGGAGCAGTACTTC
CASSQEILGEQYF
>TRBV19|TRBJ1-1|.|.
TGTGCCAGCAAAACGGTGGGGGGGCAGAACACTGAAGCTTTCTTT
CASKTVGGQNTEAFF
>TRBV5-5|TRBJ2-7|TRBD1|.
TGTGCCAGCAGCAGACAGGGGGCGGGGAGCTCCTACGAGCAGTACTTC
CASSRQGAGSSYEQYF
>TRBV29-1|TRBJ1-2|.|once
TGCAGCGTTGGCCGTGTGGGAGGGGACAATGGCTACACCTTC
CSVGRVGGDNGYTF
>TRBV23-1|TRBJ1-2|TRBD1|.
TGCGCCAGCAGTCAATGCCACAGGGGCTATGGCTACACCTTC
CASSQCHRGYGYTF
>TRBV11-2|TRBJ1-5|.|.
TGTGCCAGCAGCCCCGGGACACGGAGCAATCAGCCCCAGCATTTT
CASSPGTRSNQPQHF
>TRBV5-1|TRBJ2-1|.|.
TGCGCCAGCAGTAGTCAGGGGTACAATGAGCAGTTCTTC
CASSSQGYNEQFF
>TRBV5-4|TRBJ1-1|TRBD1|.
TGTGCCAGCAGCCCACCCGGACAGGGACTCACTGAAGCTTTCTTT
CASSPPGQGLTEAFF
>TRBV28|TRBJ1-5|TRBD1|few
TGTGCCAGCAGTTTAAGGGACAGGCACAATCAGCCCCAGCATTTT
CASSLRDRHNQPQHF
>TRBV27|TRBJ2-1|TRBD2|.
TGTGCCAGCAGTTTATACCCCCCGGGACTAGCGGGAGAAGGGCAGTTCTTC
CASSLYPPGLAGEGQFF
>TRBV28|TRBJ1-6|TRBD1|.
TGTGCCAGCAGTTTAGGGGACAGGGAAGGTTCACCCCTCCACTTT
CASSLGDREGSPLHF
>TRBV21-1|TRBJ2-7|.|few
TGTGCCAGCAGTTTGACCCGGGACAGGGTCTACGAGCAGTACTTC
CASSLTRDRVYEQYF
>TRBV18|TRBJ2-7|TRBD1|.
TGTGCCAGCTCACCGACAGGGGTACGCGAGCAGTACTTC
CASSPTGVREQYF
>TRBV11-2|TRBJ2-2|TRBD1|.
TGTGCCAGCAGCTTAGGTGGGACAGGGGGTGGCACCGGGGAGCTGTTTTTT
CASSLGGTGGGTGELFF
>TRBV15|TRBJ1-6|.|.
TGTGCCACCAGCAGATCTACAGGGAATTCACCCCTCCACTTT
CATSRSTGNSPLHF
>TRBV29-1|TRBJ1-1|.|.
TGCAGCGTTGAAGATTCAGGTCAGTCGAACACTGAAGCTTTCTTT
CSVEDSGQSNTEAFF
>TRBV18|TRBJ1-2|.|.
TGTGCCAGCTCACCGATTATGGGCAGGACTAACTATGGCTACACCTTC
CASSPIMGRTNYGYTF
>TRBV5-6|TRBJ2-3|TRBD1|.
TGTGCCAGCAGCTCTCTAGGGACAGGGAGGGCAGATACGCAGTATTTT
CASSSLGTGRADTQYF
>TRBV28|TRBJ2-2|TRBD2|.
TGTGCCAGCAGTCGCCCTAGCGGGAGTTCCACCGGGGAGCTGTTTTTT
CASSRPSGSSTGELFF
>TRBV5-4|TRBJ2-7|.|.
TGTGCCAGCAGCGGCAGGGACACCATAGGCGAGCAGTACTTC
CASSGRDTIGEQYF
>TRBV12-5|TRBJ2-7|TRBD2|.
TGTGCTAGTGGGGACCTGGGGCTAGCGGGAGACGAGCAGTACTTC
CASGDLGLAGDEQYF
>TRBV7-2|TRBJ1-1|.|.
TGTGCCAGCAGCTTATCGGGGGGAACGAACACTGAAGCTTTCTTT
CASSLSGGTNTEAFF
>TRBV2|TRBJ2-7|.|.
TGTGCCAGTACTCAACGGGATTACGAGCAGTACTTC
CASTQRDYEQYF
>TRBV7-7|TRBJ2-5|.|.
TGTGCTAGCAGCTTAGGGACCCAGGGGCCCCAGTACTTC
CASSLGTQGPQYF
>TRBV27|TRBJ2-5|.|.
TGTGCCAGCAGCTTAGCCAGGGGGGATTTGGAGACCCAGTACTTC
CASSLARGDLETQYF
>TRBV5-1|TRBJ1-1|TRBD1|many
TGCGCCAGCAGCAAGGACAGGGGCCAGACTGAAGCTTTCTTT
CASSKDRGQTEAFF
>TRBV10-3|TRBJ1-4|.|few
TGTGCCATCAGGAAAGAGACGGGGGATGAAAAACTGTTTTTT
CAIRKETGDEKLFF